This record covers a single T cell receptor (beta chain). Its antigen is undetermined. These data are taken from a study of T cell responses to AZD1222 COVID-19 vaccine. Study-level results: Nearly half of spike-specific TCRs reportedly target unmutated variant regions.

The table came from immunoSEQ multiplex PCR; TCRdb's copy has only in-frame clones and leaves some out. The sample holds some 120,000 clones, 85% to 95% seen once. Trimming cost V 5 bases and J 2 bases; bases outside gene matches: 12. CDR1 and CDR2 (germline): SGHRS, YFSETQ. The CDR3 length is 16 residues. The receptor's source is an adult who received the AZD1222 COVID-19 vaccine. The gene calls are TRBV5-1 and TRBJ2-5; 7 nucleotides align to TRBD1. The source was peripheral blood, collected 28 days after the second AZD1222 dose. The chain's CDR3 is CASSRRAGGRQETQYF. CDR3 nucleotide sequence: TGCGCCAGCAGTAGAAGGGCAGGGGGAAGACAAGAGACCCAGTACTTC.